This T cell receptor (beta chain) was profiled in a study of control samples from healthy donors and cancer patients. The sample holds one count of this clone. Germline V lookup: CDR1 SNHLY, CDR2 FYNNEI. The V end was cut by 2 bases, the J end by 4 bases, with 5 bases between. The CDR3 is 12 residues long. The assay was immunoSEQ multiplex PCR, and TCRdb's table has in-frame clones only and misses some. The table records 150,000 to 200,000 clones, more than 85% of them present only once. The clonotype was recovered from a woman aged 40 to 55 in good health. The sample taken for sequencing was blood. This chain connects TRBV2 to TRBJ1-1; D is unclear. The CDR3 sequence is CASSELSTEAFF. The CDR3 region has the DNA TGTGCCAGCAGTGAATTGTCCACTGAAGCTTTCTTT.